One and the same sample provided the 10 T cell receptor beta chains below, sequenced in a study of blood T cell repertoires in COVID-19. Sequencing used immunoSEQ multiplex PCR; TCRdb keeps in-frame clones, though not all of them. The sample includes over 65,000 clones, roughly 80% of them seen just once. The sample comprised peripheral blood. These receptors were collected from a man older than 75 with active or convalescent COVID-19.

The chain recombines TRBV11-2 with TRBJ1-1; weak D call: TRBD1 (5 bases). The CDR3 is made up of 14 amino acids. V lost 0 bases, J lost 4 bases, and 9 bases lay in between. Germline V gene sequence: CDR1 SGHAT, CDR2 FQNNGV. The CDR3 coding sequence is TGTGCCAGCAGCTTAGAGGGGGGGGTCACTGAAGCTTTCTTT. Translation gives CASSLEGGVTEAFF.

The V gene is TRBV4-1, the J gene TRBJ1-2, with 9 bases lining up with TRBD1. The V and J ends lost 0 bases and 8 bases, in that order; junction bases with no gene match: 13. The CDR3 extends over 17 amino acids. Germline V lookup: CDR1 MGHRA, CDR2 YSYEKL. In DNA, the CDR3 is TGCGCCAGCAGCCAAGACGTCGCCGGGACAGGGTTTCGCGGCTACACCTTC. Protein: CASSQDVAGTGFRGYTF.

This clone was observed a few times. The J gene is TRBJ2-4, the V gene TRBV20-1; possibly TRBD1 for D (6 bases). The V gene lost 3 bases and the J gene lost 3 bases, with 12 bases spanning the gap. The germline CDR1 and CDR2 sequences are DFQATT and SNEGSKA (reference sequence). CDR3 length equals 14 residues. The CDR3 bases are TGCAGTGCTAGTGTAGGGGGAGACAAAAACATTCAGTACTTC. Amino acids: CSASVGGDKNIQYF.

The CDR3 loop is CASSEGAGSYEQYV. CDR3 nucleotides: TGTGCCAGCAGTGAAGGGGCAGGCTCCTACGAGCAGTACGTC. The V gene is TRBV2, the J gene TRBJ2-7, with D unclear. Trimming took 1 base from V and 0 from J, leaving 7 bases between them. The CDR3 is made up of 14 amino acids. Looked up from germline, CDR1 is SNHLY and CDR2 is FYNNEI.

The V call is TRBV19, the J call TRBJ1-3, with D maybe TRBD1 (6 bases). The V end lost 5 bases, the J end lost 0 bases, and 11 bases lay between the germline ends. CDR3 size: 15 residues. The germline CDR1 and CDR2 sequences are LNHDA and SQIVND (reference sequence). DNA of the CDR3: TGTGCCAGTAGTTCCGGACAGCACTCTGGAAACACCATATATTTT. Encoded protein: CASSSGQHSGNTIYF.

J is TRBJ1-3 and V is TRBV18; no definite D call. The CDR3 length is 18 residues. The germline V gene has CDR1 KGHSH and CDR2 LQKENI. V was trimmed by 2 bases and J by 0 bases, leaving 17 bases between them. The CDR3 sequence is CASSPKNRDPSSGNTIYF. CDR3 in DNA: TGTGCCAGCTCACCAAAGAATCGGGATCCGAGCTCTGGAAACACCATATATTTT.

This chain links TRBV2 with TRBJ2-3; a weak D match, TRBD2 (5 bases). Trimming took 3 bases from V and 8 from J, leaving 9 bases between them. Germline CDR1 reads SNHLY; CDR2 reads FYNNEI. This CDR3 region has 12 residues. In DNA form, the CDR3 reads TGTGCCAGCAGTGACATCCGGGGTACGCAGTATTTT. Its translation is CASSDIRGTQYF.

V usage is TRBV4-1 and J usage is TRBJ1-2; D uncertain. V gave up 0 bases and J gave up 8 bases, with 10 bases separating them. CDR1 is MGHRA, CDR2 YSYEKL, per germline. The CDR3 runs 13 residues. DNA for the CDR3: TGCGCCAGCAGCCAAGAGAGGGCGGGAGGCTACACCTTC. Translating it yields CASSQERAGGYTF.

The chain couples TRBV9 to TRBJ1-2, with D perhaps TRBD1 (6 bases). This CDR3 has 15 amino acids. Trimming removed 0 bases from V and 5 bases from J, with 14 bases in between. CDR1 and CDR2 (germline): SGDLS, YYNGEE. CDR3 amino acids: CASSVATGGLYGYTF. The CDR3 nucleotides are TGTGCCAGCAGCGTAGCTACTGGGGGCCTATATGGCTACACCTTC.

The chain links TRBV29-1 to TRBJ1-5; D is unclear. This CDR3 has 15 residues. The germline V and J ends were trimmed by 4 bases and 0 bases, with 13 bases remaining between them. Looked up from germline, CDR1 is SQVTM and CDR2 is ANQGSEA. The CDR3 here is CSVVEGGDSNQPQHF. In nucleotides, the CDR3 is TGCAGCGTTGTTGAGGGCGGTGATAGCAATCAGCCCCAGCATTTT.